The rows below give T cell receptor beta chains drawn from one sample of a study of T cells in Graves' hyperthyroidism and ophthalmopathy. TCRdb redid the calling of the multiplex PCR reads with MiXCR, one entry per CDR3 protein. The sample lists more than 300,000 distinct CDR3 sequences, approximately 13% occurring once. The sample was blood. These receptor sequences come from a woman aged 25-40 years with Graves' hyperthyroidism. Both conserved end residues are part of each CDR3. Each record gives: J gene, V gene, D gene, clone size, CDR3 DNA, CDR3 protein. D genes are given only for firm matches. Clone sizes are given selectively: once, few, many, or a class where the clone is expanded.

>TRBJ1-5|TRBV28|.|many
TGTGCCAGCAGTTCATCAGGGGCCAATCAGCCCCAGCATTTT
CASSSSGANQPQHF
>TRBJ1-2|TRBV12-3/TRBV12-4|.|many
TGTGCCAGCAGTTTAGGTGGCAGGGGAGTAGGGGGCTACACCTTC
CASSLGGRGVGGYTF
>TRBJ1-1|TRBV3-1|.|.
TGTGCCAGCAAGTGGGGGGGGAACACTGAAGCTTTCTTT
CASKWGGNTEAFF
>TRBJ1-4|TRBV28|TRBD1|many
TGTGCCAGGCTCGGGCCAGGGGGAAAACTGTTTTTT
CARLGPGGKLFF
>TRBJ2-7|TRBV7-2|.|many
TGTGCCAGCAGTTATAACCACGGGTTCTACGAGCAGTACTTC
CASSYNHGFYEQYF
>TRBJ2-3|TRBV5-6|TRBD2|.
TGTGCCAGCAGGGACACGGGACTAGCGGGTGTGCATACGCAGTATTTT
CASRDTGLAGVHTQYF
>TRBJ2-5|TRBV6-2/TRBV6-3|.|.
TGTGCCAGCAGTTCTACCTTTTATCAAGAGACCCAGTACTTC
CASSSTFYQETQYF
>TRBJ2-3|TRBV2|.|many
TGTGCCAGCAGACGGGACATCACGGATACGCAGTATTTT
CASRRDITDTQYF
>TRBJ1-2|TRBV2|.|.
TGTGCCAGCAGAGGACAGCTCCTTTATGGCTACACCTTC
CASRGQLLYGYTF
>TRBJ1-2|TRBV28|.|few
TGTGCCAGCAGGGTGACAGCTCGTTATGGCTACACCTTC
CASRVTARYGYTF
>TRBJ2-1|TRBV7-2|.|.
TGTGCCAGCAGCTTAGAAGCAGCCCCCGGGTGGAATGAGCAGTTCTTC
CASSLEAAPGWNEQFF
>TRBJ2-7|TRBV20-1|.|.
TGCAGTGCTAGAGATCGGGGCCCACTCGAGCAGTACTTC
CSARDRGPLEQYF
>TRBJ2-2|TRBV7-9|.|.
TGTGCCAGCAGCCAGGGGGAGGGAGACACCGGGGAGCTGTTTTTT
CASSQGEGDTGELFF
>TRBJ1-4|TRBV5-1|.|.
TGCGCCAGCAGCTTGTGGGCAGGGCCCAATGAAAAACTGTTTTTT
CASSLWAGPNEKLFF
>TRBJ2-2|TRBV25-1|.|few
TGTGCCAGCAGTGATAGCGGGAACACCGGGGAGCTGTTTTTT
CASSDSGNTGELFF
>TRBJ1-3|TRBV9|TRBD1|.
TGTGCCAGCAGCGAAACCGAAGGGGGCAGCTCTGGAAACACCATATATTTT
CASSETEGGSSGNTIYF
>TRBJ2-5|TRBV30|.|many
TGTGCCCGAGGGGGGTCTCAAGAGACCCAGTACTTC
CARGGSQETQYF
>TRBJ1-1|TRBV7-9|.|.
TGTGCCAGCAGCTTAGTTGCAAGGTTGACTGAAGCTTTCTTT
CASSLVARLTEAFF
>TRBJ2-5|TRBV11-2|TRBD1|many
TGTGCCAGCAGAAAAAGACAGGGCAGACAAGAGACCCAGTACTTC
CASRKRQGRQETQYF
>TRBJ2-1|TRBV11-2|.|many
TGTGCCAGCAGCCCGACGACTGGATTAAATGAGCAGTTCTTC
CASSPTTGLNEQFF
>TRBJ1-5|TRBV6-1|TRBD1|many
TGTGCCAGCAGACCAGGGACAGGGGGCCGTCAGCCCCAGCATTTT
CASRPGTGGRQPQHF
>TRBJ2-3|TRBV20-1|TRBD1|.
TGCAGTGCGCCGCCTTCAGGGGGCCCAGGTGATACGCAGTATTTT
CSAPPSGGPGDTQYF
>TRBJ2-7|TRBV4-3|.|.
TGCGCCAGCAGCCAAGACCCGAACAGCCGGAGATATGACGAGCAGTACTTC
CASSQDPNSRRYDEQYF
>TRBJ1-2|TRBV16|.|.
TGTGCCAGCAGCCAATCTAGGCTTGGCTACACCTTC
CASSQSRLGYTF
>TRBJ1-5|TRBV5-8|.|many
TGTGCCAGCAGTTTCAATCTTCAGCCCCAGCATTTT
CASSFNLQPQHF
>TRBJ2-1|TRBV20-1|TRBD2|many
TGCAGTGCTAGGCTTGCCGGGACTAGCGTCTACAATGAGCAGTTCTTC
CSARLAGTSVYNEQFF
>TRBJ2-7|TRBV20-1|TRBD2|few
TGCAGTGTCTTCCAGCGACTAGCGGGGGAGCAGTACTTC
CSVFQRLAGEQYF
>TRBJ1-2|TRBV20-1|.|.
TGCAGTGCTCTTCGACAGACTTCCCTCCTAGTTCATGGCTACACCTTC
CSALRQTSLLVHGYTF
>TRBJ2-2|TRBV9|.|.
TGTGCCAGCAGCGCCGCCGGGACTCCGACCGGGGAGCTGTTTTTT
CASSAAGTPTGELFF
>TRBJ2-1|TRBV20-1|.|many
TGCAGTGCTAGGTTGGGCATTCTGAATGAGCAGTTCTTC
CSARLGILNEQFF